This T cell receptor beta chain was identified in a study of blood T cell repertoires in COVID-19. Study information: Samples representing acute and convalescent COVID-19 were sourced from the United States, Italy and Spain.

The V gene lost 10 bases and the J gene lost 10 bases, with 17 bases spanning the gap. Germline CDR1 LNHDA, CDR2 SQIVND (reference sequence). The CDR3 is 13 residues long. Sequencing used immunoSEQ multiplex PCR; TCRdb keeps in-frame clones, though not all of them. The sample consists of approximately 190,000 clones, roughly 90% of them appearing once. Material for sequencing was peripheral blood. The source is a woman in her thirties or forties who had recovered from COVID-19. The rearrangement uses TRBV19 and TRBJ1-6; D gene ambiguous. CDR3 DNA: TGTGCCACCCGCGAGGGAATCGGGTCACCCCTCCACTTT. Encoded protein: CATREGIGSPLHF.